A selection of T cell receptor beta chains follows, all from one sample in a study of T cell responses to AZD1222 COVID-19 vaccine. TCRdb keeps only in-frame clones here, not all; method: immunoSEQ multiplex PCR. The sample includes tens of thousands of clones, roughly 90% seen only once; the top ten take 7.8%. Sequencing was performed on peripheral blood, taken on day 0 of AZD1222 vaccination. The receptors come from an adult in good health. Each CDR3 is given with its conserved first and last residue. A D gene is named only where the DNA matches it firmly. Clone size is shown for a subset of rows, as once, few, many or a class of expanded clone.

J gene | CDR3 length | D gene | clone size | V gene | CDR3 DNA | CDR3 protein
TRBJ1-6 | 15 | . | . | TRBV11-2 | TGTGCCAGCAGCTTACTCCTGAGGGGTAATTCACCCCTCCACTTT | CASSLLLRGNSPLHF
TRBJ2-1 | 17 | TRBD2 | . | TRBV9 | TGTGCCAGCAGCGTAGGGCCTAGCGGGAGCTCCTACAATGAGCAGTTCTTC | CASSVGPSGSSYNEQFF
TRBJ2-3 | 14 | . | . | TRBV9 | TGTGCCAGCAGCGTAGATAGGGGGTCAGATACGCAGTATTTT | CASSVDRGSDTQYF
TRBJ2-1 | 13 | . | . | TRBV5-5 | TGTGCCAGCAGCTGGAGGGCGGTCAATGAGCAGTTCTTC | CASSWRAVNEQFF
TRBJ2-7 | 14 | TRBD2 | . | TRBV29-1 | TGCAGCGTTCAGGCGACTAGCGGGAGAGGCGAGCAGTACTTC | CSVQATSGRGEQYF
TRBJ2-2 | 14 | . | . | TRBV6-5 | TGTGCCAGCAGTTACCTACAGGGATCCGGGGAGCTGTTTTTT | CASSYLQGSGELFF
TRBJ2-7 | 15 | . | . | TRBV6-2/TRBV6-3 | TGTGCCAGCAGTTACCCTCGCAGGCACGGTTACGAGCAGTACTTC | CASSYPRRHGYEQYF
TRBJ1-1 | 12 | . | once | TRBV3-1/TRBV3-2 | TGTGCCAGCAGCCGAGGGGGGGTCGGAGCTTTCTTT | CASSRGGVGAFF
TRBJ2-1 | 12 | . | once | TRBV7-2 | TGTGCCAGCAGCTTAGGGGTGGGTGAGCAGTTCTTC | CASSLGVGEQFF
TRBJ2-2 | 19 | TRBD2 | . | TRBV13 | TGTGCCAGCAGCTTAATAGGAGGACTAGCGGGACTTGGCACCGGGGAGCTGTTTTTT | CASSLIGGLAGLGTGELFF
TRBJ1-5 | 12 | . | . | TRBV28 | TGTGCCAGCAGTTTTCGGTATCAGCCCCAGCATTTT | CASSFRYQPQHF
TRBJ1-2 | 14 | . | . | TRBV19 | TGTGCCAGTAGTATACCAGGCTTAAACTATGGCTACACCTTC | CASSIPGLNYGYTF
TRBJ2-1 | 16 | TRBD1 | . | TRBV7-9 | TGTGCCAGCAGCTTGGAGGGACAGGGGACTTACAATGAGCAGTTCTTC | CASSLEGQGTYNEQFF
TRBJ1-1 | 16 | . | . | TRBV3-1/TRBV3-2 | TGTGCCAGCAGCCAAGCTTATGGCAGGGAGGTCACTGAAGCTTTCTTT | CASSQAYGREVTEAFF
TRBJ1-2 | 13 | . | . | TRBV12-5 | TGTGCTAGTGGACAAACAGTCCCCTATGGCTACACCTTC | CASGQTVPYGYTF
TRBJ1-6 | 13 | . | . | TRBV28 | TGTGCCAGCAGTTTAGGAAGCCATTCACCCCTCCACTTT | CASSLGSHSPLHF
TRBJ2-2 | 15 | TRBD2 | few | TRBV6-4 | TGTGCCAGCAGTGACCAACGGACTAGCTCCGGGGAGCTGTTTTTT | CASSDQRTSSGELFF
TRBJ2-7 | 12 | TRBD1 | . | TRBV28 | TGTGCCAGCAGTCCCTCCCCAGGGGGTCAGTACTTC | CASSPSPGGQYF
TRBJ2-5 | 16 | . | . | TRBV28 | TGTGCCAGCAGTCCCGGAAGAGGACCCGGTCAAGAGACCCAGTACTTC | CASSPGRGPGQETQYF
TRBJ1-2 | 16 | . | . | TRBV6-2/TRBV6-3 | TGTGCCAGCAGTTACTCGAGCCGGGACGGGCGCTATGGCTACACCTTC | CASSYSSRDGRYGYTF
TRBJ2-7 | 11 | . | . | TRBV6-2/TRBV6-3 | TGTGCCAGCAGCGAATCTTACGAGCAGTACTTC | CASSESYEQYF
TRBJ2-1 | 9 | TRBD1 | . | TRBV29-1 | TGCAGCGGGGGGGGACAGGGAATCTTC | CSGGGQGIF
TRBJ2-7 | 15 | TRBD1 | once | TRBV27 | TGTGCCAGCAGTTTAAGGGGACAGGGTTTCTACGAGCAGTACTTC | CASSLRGQGFYEQYF
TRBJ2-1 | 14 | . | . | TRBV15 | TGTGCCACCAGCAGACTAATTCCGGGCAATGAGCAGTTCTTC | CATSRLIPGNEQFF
TRBJ1-4 | 15 | TRBD1 | . | TRBV18 | TGTGCCAGCTCACGCCGACAGGGACAGGGTGAAAAACTGTTTTTT | CASSRRQGQGEKLFF
TRBJ1-2 | 18 | . | . | TRBV5-4 | TGTGCCAGCAGCCAGATAACCCCGATGGGGGAGCTATCCTATGGCTACACCTTC | CASSQITPMGELSYGYTF